The T cell receptor (beta chain) described here comes from a study of shared clonotypes between healthy human individuals (dated by TCRdb to the early 2020s). Background on the whole study: The cohort comprised two women and a few men aged 18 to 49 years. For each donor, three plates each were used for CD4 naive and CD4 memory, two plates were used for CD8 naive, and one plate was used for CD8 memory. Blood TCR repertoires of about 5 healthy adults were deeply sequenced to estimate repertoire size and the extent of clonotype sharing between individuals. Different laboratories and diverse techniques were used to prepare libraries and sequence TCR repertoires, to increase sequencing depth and limit assay-specific biases. Leukapheresis yielded between about 0.94 and 8.9 billion PBMCs per donor.

Study-wide findings and limitations: Compared with non-shared clonotypes, the clonotypes found in all four sorted-subset donors had higher generation probabilities. Estimated clonotype richness was generally larger for naive than for memory subsets. Incomplete sequencing was indicated by rarefaction of sorted-subset datasets, despite the large sequencing depth. Only blood was sampled, and tissue TCR repertoires likely differ from those in blood. Pairwise subsampling indicated that sequencing depth was expected to affect the degree of clonotype sharing among donors. Because the study included a small number of donors, the genetic and exposure-history diversity represented was limited. When several donors were compared, the shared fraction of clonotypes was 5% to 6.5% for naive CD4, about 4% for naive CD8, 2.3% for memory CD4, and about 0.36% for memory CD8.

From cysteine to phenylalanine, the CDR3 is 16 amino acids long. Only CDR3 DNA is held: 48 bases, read in frame from base 1. The germline V gene provides CDR1 SGHAT and CDR2 FQNNGV. From V the trimming removes 0 bases and from J it removes 4 bases, while the gene matches leave 6 bases of the junction unaccounted for. Donors were healthy HIV-negative adults with no recently reported acute infections or vaccinations. Every donor was a Caucasian adult living in Nashville, Tennessee, USA. Magnetic negative selection was used to enrich CD4+ T cells, after which naive cells were positively selected on CD45RA and the negative fraction became the memory subset. Blood was obtained by leukapheresis, after which PBMCs were separated by Ficoll-Histopaque density gradient centrifugation and cryopreserved in liquid nitrogen vapor phase. Analytical flow cytometry was used to check the purity and quantity of each magnetically sorted T cell population. Genomic DNA was isolated from every sorted fraction and measured by UV absorbance on a Nanodrop 2000c.

TCR CDR3 regions were amplified from genomic DNA by multiplex PCR using the deep immunoSEQ assay. For each cell subset, the extracted genomic DNA was distributed evenly across all wells of several immunoSEQ 96-well plates, and each plate served as one replicate. For sorted subsets, approximately 190 ng of genomic DNA, equivalent to some 30,000 T cell genomes, went into each replicate PCR. Purified libraries were measured with a Qubit 3.0 fluorometer, size-checked on a Bioanalyzer 2100, and measured again with the KAPA Library Quantification kit. A separate single-read 150-cycle Illumina NextSeq 550 flow cell was used to sequence each immunoSEQ 96-well plate. The study's processing was this. Because only junctional sequences without quality scores were contained in the immunoSEQ output, filtering matching that applied to full-length reads could not be performed. Sequences were annotated with PyIR, a Python wrapper for IgBLAST v1.9, using IMGT germline references to assign V/J genes and CDR3. Reads with weak V/J assignments (E-value above 1e-6), missing CDR3, stop codons, out-of-frame junctions, or ambiguous translated residues were removed. V3J clonotypes were defined as sequences sharing an identical inferred V gene, J gene, and CDR3 amino acid sequence. Percentage overlap between repertoires was computed as shared unique clonotypes divided by the size of the smaller repertoire. RTK rarefaction, the Chao1 estimator, and Recon v2.1 estimates of unobserved clonotypes were used to assess repertoire richness. OLGA was used to compute generation probabilities for all TCRbeta clonotypes that the gDNA method yielded from a handful of donors. As stored in TCRdb, this immuneACCESS dataset retains in-frame rearrangements with V and J assigned. A fraction of the clones does not appear; measured against another copy, unresolved V genes explain less than half of the discrepancy, and the remainder lacks a known reason. V and J calls and clone size are given by that table; D and trimming were obtained from the DNA. The sample data list around 2.3 million clones, and approximately 94% of these were observed just once. The ten top clones hold over 0.1% of the sample.

Turning to this clone: No cognate antigen has been identified for it. No qualities accompany the bases; no much larger clone lies one base away.

This TCR came from a young man in good health. The specimen was naive CD4+ T cells sorted from blood. Sample cell subset or site, as interpreted from the label and publication: CD45RA+ positively selected. This chain joins TRBV11-2 to TRBJ2-7; 10 central bases correspond to TRBD1. CDR3 region: CASSLDRDRGRYEQYF. The nucleotide sequence is TGTGCCAGCAGCTTAGATCGGGACAGGGGTCGGTACGAGCAGTACTTC.